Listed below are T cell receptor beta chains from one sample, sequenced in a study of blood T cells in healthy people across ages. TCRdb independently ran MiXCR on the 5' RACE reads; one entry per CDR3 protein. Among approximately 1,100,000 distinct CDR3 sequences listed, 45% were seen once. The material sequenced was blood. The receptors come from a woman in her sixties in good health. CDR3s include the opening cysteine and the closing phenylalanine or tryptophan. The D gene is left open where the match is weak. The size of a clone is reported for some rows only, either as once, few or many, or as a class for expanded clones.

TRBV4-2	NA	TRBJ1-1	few	TGTGCCAGCAGCCAAGATCAGGGGTTGAACACTGAAGCTTTTTTT	CASSQDQGLNTEAFF
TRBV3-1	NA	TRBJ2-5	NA	TGTGCCAGCAGCCAAGAGGGCACCCTTTCAAAGACCCAGTACTTC	CASSQEGTLSKTQYF
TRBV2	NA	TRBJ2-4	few	TGTGCCAGCAACGGGTACGACGCCAAAAACATTCAGTACTTC	CASNGYDAKNIQYF
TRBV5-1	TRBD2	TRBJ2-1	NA	TGCGCCAGCCGGGATTGGGCGGGAGTTCACAATGAGCAGTTCTTC	CASRDWAGVHNEQFF
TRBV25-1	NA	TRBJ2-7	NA	TGTGCCAGCAGTGAAGGGGGCGGCCCGCCCTACGAGCAGTACTTC	CASSEGGGPPYEQYF
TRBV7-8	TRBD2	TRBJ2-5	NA	TGTGCCAGCAGCTTGAGAAGCGGGAGCCGAACTTACAATGTGCAGTACTTC	CASSLRSGSRTYNVQYF
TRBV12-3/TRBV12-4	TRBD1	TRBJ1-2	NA	TGTGCCAGCAGTCCTCCCGGGACAGTCTATGGCTACACCTTC	CASSPPGTVYGYTF
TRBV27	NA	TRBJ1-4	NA	TGTGCCAGCAGTTTTCGCAGACAGTTAGGGGAAAAACTGTTTTTT	CASSFRRQLGEKLFF
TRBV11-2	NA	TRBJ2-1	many	TGTGCCAGCAGCTTAGATCTAGGACACAATAACAGGGAGCAGTTCTTC	CASSLDLGHNNREQFF
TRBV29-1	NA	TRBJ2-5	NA	TGCAGCGTTTTTTTCCAAGAGACCCAGTACTTC	CSVFFQETQYF
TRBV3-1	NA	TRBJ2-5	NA	TGTGCCAGCAGCCAAGACTTCGGCAGGCCCCAGTACTTC	CASSQDFGRPQYF
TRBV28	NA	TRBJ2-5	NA	TGTGCCAGCAGCACTGACTATCAAGAGACCCAGTACTTC	CASSTDYQETQYF
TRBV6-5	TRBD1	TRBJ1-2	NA	TGTGCCAGCAGTCAGACAGGGGGCATCTATGGCTACACCTTC	CASSQTGGIYGYTF
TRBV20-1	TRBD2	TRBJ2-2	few	TGCAGTGCTAGGGTAGCGGGGAACACCGGGGAGCTGTTTTTT	CSARVAGNTGELFF
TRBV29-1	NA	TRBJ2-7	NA	TGCAGCGTTGAAGAGGTCCAGGGCTACGAGCAGTACTTC	CSVEEVQGYEQYF